This TCR beta chain was identified in a study of CXCR3-negative and CXCR3-positive naive CD8 T cells. In preparing the TRB cDNA libraries, 5' RACE with UMI labels was used. TCRdb re-called the 5' RACE reads, yielding one record per CDR3 amino acid sequence without DNA. This repertoire comprises roughly 71,000 distinct CDR3 sequences; its ten largest clones make up over 1.3%. CDR1 is SGHVT and CDR2 is SQSDAQ in the germline V gene. The CDR3 spans 20 residues. Naive CD8+ T cells had a CD45RO-CCR7+CD27+CD95- phenotype. This TCR was recovered from a human donor in good health. Some clones in this sample may be carry-over from other donors' samples. J is TRBJ2-7 and V is TRBV7-4; without DNA, the TCRdb call of TRBD2 cannot be checked. The material sequenced was naive CXCR3- CD8+ T cells from blood. Indicated subset: CD45RO-CCR7+CD27+CD95- naive CD8+ T cells lacking CXCR3 (TNR3-). CDR3 sequence reads: CASSQGDREQLAGFSYEQYF.